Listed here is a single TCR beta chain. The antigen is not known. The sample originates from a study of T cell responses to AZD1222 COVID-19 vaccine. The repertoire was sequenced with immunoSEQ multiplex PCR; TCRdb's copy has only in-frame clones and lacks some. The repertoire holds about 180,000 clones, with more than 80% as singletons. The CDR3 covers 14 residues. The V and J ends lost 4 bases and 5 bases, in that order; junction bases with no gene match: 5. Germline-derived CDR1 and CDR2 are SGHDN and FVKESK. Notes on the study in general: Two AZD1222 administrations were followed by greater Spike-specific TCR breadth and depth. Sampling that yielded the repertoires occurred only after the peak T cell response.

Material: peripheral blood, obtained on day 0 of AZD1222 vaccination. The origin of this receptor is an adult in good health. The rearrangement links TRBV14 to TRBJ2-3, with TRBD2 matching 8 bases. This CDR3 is CASSPGLVQDTQYF. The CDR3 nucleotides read TGTGCCAGCAGCCCGGGACTAGTTCAAGATACGCAGTATTTT.